What follows describes a single T cell receptor beta chain. The antigen is not known. V lost 1 base to trimming and J lost 5 bases; unmatched junction nucleotides: 9. The germline V gene encodes CDR1 MNHEY and CDR2 SMNVEV (reference sequence). The CDR3 is 17 residues long. TCRdb re-analysed the 5' RACE reads in MiXCR, keeping a single row per CDR3 protein. The sample has 1,800,000 or so distinct CDR3 sequences, around 29% seen once. This specimen belongs to a study of identical twins. Whole-study findings and limits: Fewer insertions characterized abundant cord blood beta clonotypes, whereas memory repertoires showed none.

This receptor was taken from a newborn girl in good health. Sequencing was performed on cord blood. The chain has TRBV27 and TRBJ2-1, with 9 bases identical to TRBD2. The chain's CDR3 is CASSLLLRTSAHNEQFF. The CDR3 coding sequence is TGTGCCAGCAGTTTATTATTGAGGACTAGCGCCCACAATGAGCAGTTCTTC.